This passage covers 32 T cell receptor beta chains from one sample sequenced in a study of Ad26.COV2.S vaccination and SARS-CoV-2 variants. Sample treatment: some 19 received Ad26.COV2.S at low or high dose, single or two shots; about 5 received placebo; per-sample allocation not given. Day 63 following the first vaccine or placebo injection was when the samples were taken. Method: immunoSEQ multiplex PCR; TCRdb's copy keeps in-frame clones and lacks some. Of around 320,000 clones in the sample, about 82% were seen once. Sample: peripheral blood, taken in a trial of Ad26.COV2.S vaccine versus placebo. These receptors all stem from a person between 18 and 65 years old who received the Ad26.COV2.S COVID-19 vaccine or a placebo.

The chain links TRBV2 to TRBJ1-6; D gene ambiguous. The CDR3 consists of 15 residues. Germline CDR1 reads SNHLY; CDR2 reads FYNNEI. V was cut by 7 bases and J by 7 bases, with 17 bases left in between. The CDR3 DNA is TGTGCCAGCAAACCCCGATCCCAAGCGAATTCACCCCTCCACTTT. This codes for CASKPRSQANSPLHF.

The genes are TRBV7-9 and TRBJ1-4, with D unresolved. CDR1 and CDR2 (germline): SEHNR, FQNEAQ (reference sequence). V gave up 4 bases and J gave up 7 bases, with 16 bases separating them. This CDR3 region has 15 residues. The CDR3 DNA follows: TGTGCCAGCAGCTCACTAGATGTTGGCCGTGAAAAACTGTTTTTT. It codes for CASSSLDVGREKLFF.

In the case of this clone: The same CDR3 is also encoded by other DNA sequences in this sample. This chain connects TRBV6-1 to TRBJ1-6; no reliable D call. CDR1 MNHNS and CDR2 SASEGT come from the germline V gene. This CDR3 is built from 13 residues. V lost 1 base and J 4 bases, leaving 2 bases between the germline ends. CDR3 protein: CASSEGYNSPLHF. Here the CDR3 DNA reads TGTGCCAGCAGTGAAGGTTATAATTCACCCCTCCACTTT.

The chain uses TRBV12-5 and TRBJ1-2; no reliable D call. Trimming pared 3 bases from V and 4 bases from J, leaving 15 bases between. CDR3 length: 15 residues. The V gene's germline CDR1 is LGHNT and CDR2 FRNRAP. CDR3 DNA sequence: TGTGCTAGTGGTTTAGCGTCGTACGTATCCTATGGCTACACCTTC. As protein: CASGLASYVSYGYTF.

CDR3 DNA sequence: TGTGCCATCAGTGAGCACGGACAGGGGGCTAGTGAAAAACTGTTTTTT. It encodes CAISEHGQGASEKLFF. The J gene is TRBJ1-4, the V gene TRBV10-3; 11 positions match TRBD1. With V trimmed by 2 bases and J by 7 bases, 6 bases remained unmatched. Germline lookup yields CDR1 ENHRY and CDR2 SYGVKD. There are 16 residues in the CDR3.

This clone was counted a single time. The chain carries TRBV5-4 and TRBJ2-3, with 7 bases that match TRBD1. J gave up 0 bases and V 0 bases, and 4 bases lay outside the gene matches. Germline V gives CDR1 SGHNT, CDR2 YYREEE (reference sequence). The CDR3 has 16 residues. The CDR3 DNA reads as TGTGCCAGCAGCTTGGCAAGGGGGCGCAGCACAGATACGCAGTATTTT. Translation: CASSLARGRSTDTQYF.

The chain combines TRBV7-9 with TRBJ2-7, with 7 bases lining up with TRBD1. The CDR3 length is 19 residues. Germline loops: CDR1 SEHNR, CDR2 FQNEAQ (reference sequence). V was clipped by 1 base and J by 2 bases; unmatched bases: 17. CDR3 in DNA: TGTGCCAGCAGCTTAGTTGTGGCGCGACAGGGTCCCCTCCCCTACGAGCAGTACTTC. Its protein product is CASSLVVARQGPLPYEQYF.

The J gene is TRBJ2-5, the V gene TRBV18; unclear D gene. V was pared by 2 bases and J by 2 bases, with 3 bases between. Germline values: CDR1 KGHSH, CDR2 LQKENI. The CDR3 runs to 12 residues. CDR3 loop: CASSPLQETQYF. CDR3 DNA: TGTGCCAGCTCACCATTACAAGAGACCCAGTACTTC.

This chain links TRBV29-1 with TRBJ2-7; no clear D. CDR1 and CDR2 (germline): SQVTM, ANQGSEA. V was clipped by 3 bases and J by 2 bases, with 8 bases between them. The CDR3 has 12 amino acids. The CDR3 region is CSVENGPYEQYF. CDR3 DNA sequence: TGCAGCGTTGAGAACGGTCCCTACGAGCAGTACTTC.

The chain links TRBV7-2 to TRBJ2-7; D is perhaps TRBD1 (5 bases). Germline V gene data show CDR1 as SGHTA and CDR2 as FQGNSA. V lost 5 bases and J 0 bases, leaving 8 bases between the germline ends. The length of the CDR3 is 13 residues. The CDR3 region is CASSTDSSYEQYF. The CDR3 bases are TGTGCCAGCAGCACCGACAGCTCCTACGAGCAGTACTTC.

The chain employs TRBV18 and TRBJ2-5; the D gene is possibly TRBD1 (5 bases). The CDR3 runs to 14 residues. CDR1 is KGHSH and CDR2 is LQKENI in the germline V gene. V lost 8 bases, J lost 5 bases, and 18 bases lay in between. The CDR3 loop reads CASLNSRVDETQYF. CDR3 nucleotides: TGTGCCAGCCTAAATAGCAGGGTTGACGAGACCCAGTACTTC.

The chain links TRBV7-2 to TRBJ2-7; TRBD1 matches 7 bases. Germline V gene lookup returns CDR1 SGHTA and CDR2 FQGNSA. The V gene end was trimmed by 8 bases and the J gene end by 3 bases; junction bases not matched to a gene: 13. This CDR3 comprises 15 residues. The CDR3 nucleotides are TGTGCCAGCGCCCCCGGGTGGCAGGGGGTCTACGAGCAGTACTTC. This sequence encodes CASAPGWQGVYEQYF.

The V call is TRBV15, the J call TRBJ2-3, with 9 bases matching TRBD1. The junction had 12 bases not matched to a gene; V was cut back by 8 bases and J by 3 bases. Germline lookup yields CDR1 LNHNV and CDR2 YYDKDF (reference sequence). The CDR3 is 16 residues long. Written as DNA, the CDR3 is TGTGCCACCTCTCTCGGACAGGGGTGGATGACAGATACGCAGTATTTT. It is translated as CATSLGQGWMTDTQYF.

In regard to this clone: Other DNA sequences in this specimen translate into the identical CDR3. The CDR3 spells CASSLDNSNQPQHF. The CDR3 bases are TGTGCCAGCAGCTTGGACAATAGCAATCAGCCCCAGCATTTT. The V gene is TRBV7-9, the J gene TRBJ1-5, with a possible D match to TRBD1 (5 bases). The CDR3 extends over 14 amino acids. Germline CDR1 and CDR2: SEHNR and FQNEAQ (reference sequence). V was trimmed by 3 bases and J by 0 bases, leaving 6 bases between them.

This clone has just one count. The genes are TRBV11-2 and TRBJ1-1; no clear D. V lost 6 bases, J lost 4 bases, and 15 bases lay in between. Germline lookup yields CDR1 SGHAT and CDR2 FQNNGV. The length of the CDR3 is 14 residues. The CDR3 region has the DNA TGTGCCAGCAGTCCCCGCGCGGGGATCACTGAAGCTTTCTTT. Translation gives CASSPRAGITEAFF.

V is TRBV6-5 and J is TRBJ1-3; D is perhaps TRBD1 (6 bases). Germline values: CDR1 MNHEY, CDR2 SVGAGI. Deletions cut 6 bases from V and 4 bases from J, with 16 bases between. The CDR3 extends over 15 amino acids. In nucleotides, the CDR3 is TGTGCCAGCAGCCGATTCGGACAGTTCGGAAACACCATATATTTT. This codes for CASSRFGQFGNTIYF.

The rearrangement links TRBV3-1 (or the pseudogene TRBV3-2) to TRBJ1-4; the match to TRBD1 covers 9 bases. The trim removed 1 base at V and 4 bases at J, leaving 10 bases unmatched. The CDR3 is 18 residues long. Per the germline V gene, CDR1 is LGHDT and CDR2 is YNNKEL (reference sequence). Here the CDR3 reads CASSQGVKQGAVNEKLFF. CDR3 coding DNA: TGTGCCAGCAGCCAAGGAGTAAAACAGGGGGCGGTTAATGAAAAACTGTTTTTT.

The V gene is TRBV27, the J gene TRBJ1-1, with 7 nucleotides matching TRBD1. Per the germline V gene, CDR1 is MNHEY and CDR2 is SMNVEV (reference sequence). V lost 3 bases to trimming and J lost 10 bases; unmatched junction nucleotides: 11. The CDR3 runs 14 residues. The CDR3 region is CASSFARTGSGAFF. The CDR3 DNA sequence: TGTGCCAGCAGTTTTGCACGGACAGGATCAGGAGCTTTCTTT.

V usage is TRBV3-1 (or the pseudogene TRBV3-2) and J usage is TRBJ1-4; the D is unclear. Per germline, CDR1 LGHDT and CDR2 YNNKEL (reference sequence). V gave up 0 bases and J gave up 0 bases, with 11 bases separating them. The CDR3 consists of 17 residues. The CDR3 nucleotides read TGTGCCAGCAGCCAAGATAGGATGGGTGCAACTAATGAAAAACTGTTTTTT. Protein product: CASSQDRMGATNEKLFF.

The J gene is TRBJ1-6, the V gene TRBV14; D remains ambiguous. Germline lookup yields CDR1 SGHDN and CDR2 FVKESK. The CDR3 covers 14 residues. The V and J ends lost 4 bases and 11 bases respectively, with 15 bases between them. The CDR3 DNA sequence: TGTGCCAGCAGCCTAGAAAAGTTCGGGGCACCCCTCCACTTT. Translating gives CASSLEKFGAPLHF.

V and J are TRBV7-2 and TRBJ2-5, with 8 bases identical to TRBD2. CDR3 size: 15 residues. The germline gives CDR1 SGHTA, CDR2 FQGNSA. J lost 9 bases, V lost 2 bases, and 11 bases had no gene match. CDR3 region: CASSLQGLVRESQYF. CDR3 in DNA: TGTGCCAGCAGCTTACAGGGACTAGTAAGAGAATCCCAGTACTTC.

The V gene is TRBV2, the J gene TRBJ2-6; no reliable D call. This CDR3 contains 14 residues. Germline values: CDR1 SNHLY, CDR2 FYNNEI. The V end was cut by 5 bases, the J end by 2 bases, with 7 bases between. The CDR3 loop reads CASSQETGANVLTF. Here the CDR3 DNA reads TGTGCCAGCAGTCAAGAAACTGGGGCCAACGTCCTGACTTTC.

The chain carries TRBV2 and TRBJ2-7; tentative D call: TRBD2 (6 bases). Looked up from germline, CDR1 is SNHLY and CDR2 is FYNNEI. V shed 5 bases and J shed 2 bases, with 16 bases lying between them. The length of the CDR3 is 15 residues. The CDR3 here is CASSQGTRGTYEQYF. CDR3 DNA sequence: TGTGCCAGCAGTCAAGGGACTCGCGGAACCTACGAGCAGTACTTC.

V usage is TRBV30 and J usage is TRBJ2-7; a possible D gene is TRBD1 (6 bases). CDR3 length: 16 residues. The germline V gene has CDR1 GTSNPN and CDR2 SVGIG (reference sequence). Deletions cut 2 bases from V and 7 bases from J, with 24 bases between. CDR3 sequence reads: CAWSLWDQGSYGEQYF. In DNA, the CDR3 is TGTGCCTGGAGTTTATGGGACCAGGGGTCCTATGGGGAGCAGTACTTC.

The rearrangement uses TRBV29-1 and TRBJ2-3, with 11 bases fitting TRBD2. Germline assignment: CDR1 SQVTM and CDR2 ANQGSEA. The CDR3 spans 15 residues. Unmatched junction bases numbered 5, after V lost 6 bases and J lost 0 bases. CDR3 sequence: CSVQTSGGSTDTQYF. In DNA form, the CDR3 reads TGCAGCGTACAAACTAGCGGGGGTAGCACAGATACGCAGTATTTT.

This chain links TRBV7-9 with TRBJ2-3; the D gene is possibly TRBD1 (6 bases). Germline V gene sequence: CDR1 SEHNR, CDR2 FQNEAQ (reference sequence). The ends were cut back, 6 bases at V and 5 bases at J, with 15 bases in the middle. There are 14 residues in the CDR3. CDR3 DNA: TGTGCCAGCAGTCCCAACAGGGACGTAGATACGCAGTATTTT. It translates to CASSPNRDVDTQYF.

This clone was seen only once. The chain is built from TRBV9 and TRBJ2-7, with D perhaps TRBD2 (5 bases). This CDR3 has 13 amino acids. Per germline, CDR1 SGDLS and CDR2 YYNGEE. Deletions cut 0 bases from V and 11 bases from J, with 15 bases between. CDR3 bases: TGTGCCAGCAGCGTAGGGGTACTAGAAGTCGAGTACTTC. Translated: CASSVGVLEVEYF.

The V and J genes are TRBV9 and TRBJ1-5; no clear D. In germline, CDR1 is SGDLS, CDR2 YYNGEE. This CDR3 has 13 residues. V dropped 0 bases and J dropped 0 bases, with 1 base sitting between them. This chain's CDR3 is CASSVGSNQPQHF. In DNA, the CDR3 is TGTGCCAGCAGCGTAGGTAGCAATCAGCCCCAGCATTTT.

This CDR3 is CASSVGGVLTVNTEAFF. CDR3 coding DNA: TGTGCCAGCTCTGTGGGAGGGGTCCTGACGGTCAACACTGAAGCTTTCTTT. The V and J genes are TRBV18 and TRBJ1-1, with D possibly TRBD1 on 5 matching bases. This CDR3 is 17 amino acids long. The germline V gene has CDR1 KGHSH and CDR2 LQKENI. Trimming took off 6 bases at V and 2 bases at J, with 22 bases between the two ends.

This clone is a singleton in its sample. The chain is built from TRBV30 and TRBJ2-7; 7 bases line up with TRBD2. Germline lookup yields CDR1 GTSNPN and CDR2 SVGIG (reference sequence). The CDR3 has 14 residues. With V trimmed by 8 bases and J by 1 base, 11 bases remained unmatched. In DNA form, the CDR3 reads TGTGCCGGCGCTGGTACTAGCGCATCCTACGAGCAGTACTTC. Its translation is CAGAGTSASYEQYF.

This chain joins TRBV9 and TRBJ2-3; 15 bases line up with TRBD2. Germline V CDR1 and CDR2: SGDLS, YYNGEE. The CDR3 is 16 residues long. V lost 4 bases to trimming and J lost 4 bases; unmatched junction nucleotides: 4. CDR3 sequence: CASSLRTSGGADTQYF. DNA for the CDR3: TGTGCCAGCAGCCTCCGGACTAGCGGGGGGGCAGATACGCAGTATTTT.

This clone was observed a single time. This chain joins TRBV30 and TRBJ1-6; no firm D call. The CDR3 has 15 residues. Trimming left V 5 bases short and J 2 bases short, with 13 bases between. Per germline, CDR1 GTSNPN and CDR2 SVGIG (reference sequence). CDR3 nucleotides: TGTGCCTGGGGGGATCGGACCCCCTATAATTCACCCCTCCACTTT. This gives the protein CAWGDRTPYNSPLHF.